This T cell receptor beta chain was recovered during a study of shared clonotypes between healthy human individuals. Overall study: Three CD4 naive, three CD4 memory, two CD8 naive and one CD8 memory plate were used per donor.

Repertoires were generated with immunoSEQ multiplex PCR, while TCRdb's copy carries only in-frame clones and drops some. The table has about 670,000 clones, approximately 79% seen once; the top ten hold 1.8%. The healthy adult donors were HIV-negative and reported no recent acute infections or vaccinations. The V end lost 2 bases, the J end lost 5 bases, and 12 bases lay between the germline ends. The CDR3 covers 14 residues. Germline V gene lookup returns CDR1 SEHNR and CDR2 FQNEAQ (reference sequence). The rearrangement links TRBV7-9 to TRBJ2-5, with D maybe TRBD2 (5 bases). The origin of this receptor is a woman in her twenties or thirties in good health. Sequenced material: memory CD4+ T cells sorted from blood. Noted subset: CD45RA-negative fraction. The CDR3 is CASSLWLEGETQYF. The DNA of the CDR3 is TGTGCCAGCAGCTTATGGTTAGAGGGTGAGACCCAGTACTTC.